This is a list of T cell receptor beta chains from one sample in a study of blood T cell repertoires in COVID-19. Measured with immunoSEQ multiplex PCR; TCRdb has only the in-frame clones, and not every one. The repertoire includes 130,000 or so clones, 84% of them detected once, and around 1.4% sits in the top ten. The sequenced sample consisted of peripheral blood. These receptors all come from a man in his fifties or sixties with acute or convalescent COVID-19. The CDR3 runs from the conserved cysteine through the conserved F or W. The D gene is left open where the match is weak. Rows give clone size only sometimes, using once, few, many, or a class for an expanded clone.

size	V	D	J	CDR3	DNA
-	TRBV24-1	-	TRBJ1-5	CATSVRGSSNQPQHF	TGTGCCACCAGTGTAAGGGGGTCAAGCAATCAGCCCCAGCATTTT
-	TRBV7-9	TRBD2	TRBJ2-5	CASSPLAGDFQETQYF	TGTGCCAGCAGCCCGCTAGCGGGGGACTTCCAAGAGACCCAGTACTTC
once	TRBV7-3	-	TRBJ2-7	CASSLMRVGGYEQYF	TGTGCCAGCAGCTTAATGCGGGTGGGAGGCTACGAGCAGTACTTC
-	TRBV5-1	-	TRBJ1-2	CASSVDTSGVYGYTF	TGCGCCAGCAGCGTGGACACCTCAGGGGTCTATGGCTACACCTTC
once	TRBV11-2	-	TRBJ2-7	CASSIPGHYSEEQYF	TGTGCCAGCAGTATACCGGGACACTATTCTGAAGAGCAGTACTTC
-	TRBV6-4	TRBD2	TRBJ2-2	CASSVLAGGRELFF	TGTGCCAGCAGTGTGCTAGCGGGAGGCCGGGAGCTGTTTTTT
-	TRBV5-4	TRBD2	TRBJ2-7	CASSTQGLAPSYEQYF	TGTGCCAGCAGCACGCAAGGACTAGCGCCTTCCTACGAGCAGTACTTC
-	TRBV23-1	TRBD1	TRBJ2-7	CASSLGQGVSYEQYF	TGCGCCAGCAGTCTGGGACAGGGGGTTTCCTACGAGCAGTACTTC
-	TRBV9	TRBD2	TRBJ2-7	CASSVVGGGPIYEQYF	TGTGCCAGCAGCGTAGTAGGCGGGGGGCCTATCTACGAGCAGTACTTC
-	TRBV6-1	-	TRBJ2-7	CASSEITGRGAYEQYF	TGTGCCAGCAGTGAAATTACAGGGCGAGGGGCCTACGAGCAGTACTTC
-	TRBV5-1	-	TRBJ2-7	CASSLGGGGYEQYF	TGCGCCAGCAGCTTGGGTGGGGGAGGCTACGAGCAGTACTTC
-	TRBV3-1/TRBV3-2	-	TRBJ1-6	CASGRETNSPLHF	TGTGCCAGCGGCCGGGAGACTAATTCACCCCTCCACTTT
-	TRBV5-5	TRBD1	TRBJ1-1	CASSLGQGVGVNTEAFF	TGTGCCAGCAGCTTGGGACAGGGGGTCGGGGTGAACACTGAAGCTTTCTTT
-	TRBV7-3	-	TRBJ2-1	CASSLRLLSSSNEQFF	TGTGCCAGCAGCTTAAGGTTGCTATCTAGTAGCAATGAGCAGTTCTTC
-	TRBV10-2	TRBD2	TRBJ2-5	CASSEFRGEETQYF	TGCGCCAGCAGTGAATTCCGGGGGGAAGAGACCCAGTACTTC
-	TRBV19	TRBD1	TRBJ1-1	CASTWGQKNTEAFF	TGTGCCAGTACCTGGGGACAGAAGAACACTGAAGCTTTCTTT
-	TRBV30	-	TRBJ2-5	CACLGSRQETQYF	TGTGCCTGCTTGGGCTCCCGACAAGAGACCCAGTACTTC
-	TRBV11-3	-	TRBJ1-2	CASSPWGRYCFNYGYTF	TGTGCCAGCAGCCCCTGGGGCCGCTACTGCTTTAACTATGGCTACACCTTC
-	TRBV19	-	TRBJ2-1	CASSTSGNEQFF	TGTGCCAGTAGTACTTCGGGGAATGAGCAGTTCTTC
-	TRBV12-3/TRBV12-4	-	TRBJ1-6	CASSLDWNSPLHF	TGTGCCAGCAGTTTAGACTGGAATTCACCCCTCCACTTT
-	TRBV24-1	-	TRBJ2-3	CATSDFGSGAVTDTQYF	TGTGCCACCAGTGATTTCGGGTCAGGGGCAGTCACAGATACGCAGTATTTT
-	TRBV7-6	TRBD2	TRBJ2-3	CASSLGTSGGALTFADTQYF	TGTGCCAGCAGCTTAGGGACTAGCGGGGGGGCCTTAACGTTCGCAGATACGCAGTATTTT
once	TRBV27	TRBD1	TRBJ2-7	CASSWIGGQGSYYEQYF	TGTGCCAGCAGTTGGATTGGTGGACAGGGATCTTACTACGAGCAGTACTTC
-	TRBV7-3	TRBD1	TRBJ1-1	CASSFIGRGRMSNTEAFF	TGTGCCAGCAGCTTTATCGGCAGGGGGCGAATGTCGAACACTGAAGCTTTCTTT
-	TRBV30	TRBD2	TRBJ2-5	CACQTSGVTQETQYF	TGTGCCTGTCAGACTAGCGGGGTCACTCAAGAGACCCAGTACTTC
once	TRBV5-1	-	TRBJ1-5	CASSLYGASNQPQHF	TGCGCCAGCAGCTTATATGGGGCTAGCAATCAGCCCCAGCATTTT
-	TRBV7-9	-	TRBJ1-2	CASSLGQINYGYTF	TGTGCCAGCAGCTTAGGACAGATTAACTATGGCTACACCTTC
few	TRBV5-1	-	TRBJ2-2	CASSGGTANTGELFF	TGCGCCAGCAGCGGCGGGACAGCGAACACCGGGGAGCTGTTTTTT
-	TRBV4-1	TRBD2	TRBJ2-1	CASSRTSGNEQFF	TGCGCCAGCAGCCGGACTAGCGGGAATGAGCAGTTCTTC
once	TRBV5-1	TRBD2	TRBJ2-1	CASRTDGTSFNEQFF	TGCGCCAGCAGAACCGACGGGACTAGCTTCAATGAGCAGTTCTTC
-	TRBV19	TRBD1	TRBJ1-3	CASSTRDRGSGNTIYF	TGTGCCAGTAGTACCCGGGACAGGGGGTCTGGAAACACCATATATTTT
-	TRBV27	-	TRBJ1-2	CASSLSPGVLWDGYTF	TGTGCCAGCAGTTTAAGCCCAGGGGTTTTATGGGATGGCTACACCTTC
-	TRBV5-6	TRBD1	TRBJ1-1	CASSSLGQGGTEAFF	TGTGCCAGCAGCTCCCTTGGACAGGGTGGCACTGAAGCTTTCTTT
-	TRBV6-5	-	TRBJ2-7	CASSYSSQGGYEQYF	TGTGCCAGCAGTTACTCCTCTCAGGGCGGCTACGAGCAGTACTTC
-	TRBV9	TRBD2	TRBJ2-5	CASSVEPTAGRETQYF	TGTGCCAGCAGCGTAGAACCGACCGCCGGGAGGGAGACCCAGTACTTC
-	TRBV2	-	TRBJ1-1	CASSERRAGAFF	TGTGCCAGCAGTGAAAGACGGGCGGGTGCTTTCTTT
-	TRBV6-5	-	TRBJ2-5	CASSYGATMQETQYF	TGTGCCAGCAGTTATGGTGCAACAATGCAAGAGACCCAGTACTTC
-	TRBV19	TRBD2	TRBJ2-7	CASSLGTSGRWVSPDEQYF	TGTGCCAGTAGTCTAGGGACTAGCGGGAGATGGGTGTCCCCGGACGAGCAGTACTTC
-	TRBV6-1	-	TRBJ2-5	CATAGPSQETQYF	TGTGCCACCGCGGGGCCGTCCCAAGAGACCCAGTACTTC
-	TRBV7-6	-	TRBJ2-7	CASSRNYEQYF	TGTGCCAGCAGCCGTAACTACGAGCAGTACTTC
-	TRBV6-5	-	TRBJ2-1	CASSSAGSYNEQFF	TGTGCCAGCAGTTCCGCGGGGTCCTACAATGAGCAGTTCTTC